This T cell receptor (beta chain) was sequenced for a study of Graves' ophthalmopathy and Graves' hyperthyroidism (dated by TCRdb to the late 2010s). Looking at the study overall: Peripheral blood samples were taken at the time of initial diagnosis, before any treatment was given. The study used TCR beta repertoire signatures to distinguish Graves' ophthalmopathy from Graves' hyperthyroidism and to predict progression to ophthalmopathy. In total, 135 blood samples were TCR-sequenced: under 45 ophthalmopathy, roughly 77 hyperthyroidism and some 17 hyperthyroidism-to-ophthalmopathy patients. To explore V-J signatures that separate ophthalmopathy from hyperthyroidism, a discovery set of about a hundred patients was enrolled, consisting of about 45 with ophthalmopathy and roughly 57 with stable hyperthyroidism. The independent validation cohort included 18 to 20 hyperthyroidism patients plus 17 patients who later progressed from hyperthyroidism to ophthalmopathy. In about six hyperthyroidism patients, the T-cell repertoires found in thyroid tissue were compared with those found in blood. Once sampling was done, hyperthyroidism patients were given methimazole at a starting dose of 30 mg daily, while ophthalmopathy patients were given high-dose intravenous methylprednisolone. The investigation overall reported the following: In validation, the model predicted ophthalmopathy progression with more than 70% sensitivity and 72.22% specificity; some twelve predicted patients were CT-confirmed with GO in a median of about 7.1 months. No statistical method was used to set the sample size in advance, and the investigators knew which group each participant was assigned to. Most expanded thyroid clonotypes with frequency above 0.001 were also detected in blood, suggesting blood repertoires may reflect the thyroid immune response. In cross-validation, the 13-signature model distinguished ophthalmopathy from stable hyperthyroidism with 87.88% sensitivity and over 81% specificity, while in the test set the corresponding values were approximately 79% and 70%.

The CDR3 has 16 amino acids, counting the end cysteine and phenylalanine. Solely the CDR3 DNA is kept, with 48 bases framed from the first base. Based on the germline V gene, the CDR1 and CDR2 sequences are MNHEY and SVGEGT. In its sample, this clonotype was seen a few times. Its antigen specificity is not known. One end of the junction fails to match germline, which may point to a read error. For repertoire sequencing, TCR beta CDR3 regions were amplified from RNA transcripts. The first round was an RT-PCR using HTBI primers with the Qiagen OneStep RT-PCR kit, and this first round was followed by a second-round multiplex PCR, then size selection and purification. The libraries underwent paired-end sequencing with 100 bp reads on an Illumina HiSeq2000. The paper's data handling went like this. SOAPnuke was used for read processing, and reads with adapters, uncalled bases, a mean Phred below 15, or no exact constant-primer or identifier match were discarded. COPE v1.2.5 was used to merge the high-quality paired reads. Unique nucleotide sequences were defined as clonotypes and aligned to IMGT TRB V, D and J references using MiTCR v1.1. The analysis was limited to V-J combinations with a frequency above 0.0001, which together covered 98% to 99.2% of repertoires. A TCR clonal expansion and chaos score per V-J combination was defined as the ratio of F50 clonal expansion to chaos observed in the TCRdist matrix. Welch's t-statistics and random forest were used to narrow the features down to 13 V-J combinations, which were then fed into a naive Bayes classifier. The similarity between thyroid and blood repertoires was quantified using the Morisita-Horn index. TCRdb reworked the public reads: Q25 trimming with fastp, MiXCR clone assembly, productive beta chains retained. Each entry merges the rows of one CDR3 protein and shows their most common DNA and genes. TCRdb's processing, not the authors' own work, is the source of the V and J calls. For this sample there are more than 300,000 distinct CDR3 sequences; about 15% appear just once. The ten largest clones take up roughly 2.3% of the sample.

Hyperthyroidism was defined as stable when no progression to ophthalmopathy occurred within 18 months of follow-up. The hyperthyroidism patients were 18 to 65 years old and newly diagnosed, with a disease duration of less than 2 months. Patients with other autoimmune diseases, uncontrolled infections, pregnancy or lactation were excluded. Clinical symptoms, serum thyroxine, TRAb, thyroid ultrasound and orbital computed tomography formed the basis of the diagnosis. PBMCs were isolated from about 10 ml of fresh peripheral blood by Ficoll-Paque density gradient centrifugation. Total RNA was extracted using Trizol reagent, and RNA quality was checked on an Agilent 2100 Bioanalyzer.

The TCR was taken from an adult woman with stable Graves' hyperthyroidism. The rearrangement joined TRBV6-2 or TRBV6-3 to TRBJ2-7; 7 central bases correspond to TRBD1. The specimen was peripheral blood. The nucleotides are TGTGCCAGCAGTGGGCGATTCGGGACAGTATCCTCCGAGCAGTACTTC. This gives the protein CASSGRFGTVSSEQYF.